This T cell receptor (beta chain) was recovered during a study of sequential checkpoint blockade in melanoma (dated by TCRdb to about 2019). Some background on the complete study: Patients were randomized 1:1 to first-line nivolumab followed by ipilimumab (arm A) or ipilimumab followed by nivolumab (arm B). Both trial sequences were followed by maintenance nivolumab. DNA from roughly 90 melanoma tumor samples collected before treatment underwent TCRbeta immunosequencing. Matched tumor biopsies were taken from around 20 patients before treatment and at week 13, after single-agent nivolumab (arm A) or ipilimumab (arm B). Roughly 84% of the matched pre- and post-treatment tumor biopsy pairs came from the same lesion.

The immunoSEQ Assay was used to immunosequence TCRbeta CDR3 regions from genomic DNA. Before high-throughput sequencing, genomic DNA was amplified using bias-controlled multiplex PCR. The source study handled its data this way. To quantify the absolute abundance of each unique TCRbeta CDR3 region, the sequences were collapsed and filtered. Clonality was defined as 1 minus Pielou's evenness and was calculated using productive rearrangements only. Tumor T-cell fraction was computed by normalizing TCRbeta template counts to usable DNA, estimated from several housekeeping genes. A previously published method was used to identify clones with significantly greater frequencies in on-treatment samples than in baseline samples. The source is immuneACCESS, and TCRdb retained only in-frame sequences with V and J called. Part of the clones is not carried over; for the studies checked, unresolved V genes explain less than half of this, and the remainder is unexplained. V and J calls and clone size are as listed in that table; D and trimming were resolved from the DNA. Present in this sample are about 900 clones, less than 30% of which were seen just once. The ten largest account for just under 15% of the sample.

V drops 1 base and J drops 6 bases, leaving 9 bases in between. The CDR3 measures 13 amino acids from cysteine to phenylalanine. The DNA shown is the 39-base CDR3, in frame from base 1. CDR1 and CDR2, per the germline V gene, are SGHDN and FVKESK. On the study overall, not on this receptor specifically: Larger, independent patient cohorts are needed to validate the response-prediction model that combines TCR metrics and mutation burden. Among patients in the nivolumab-first arm (arm A), tumor TIL clonality before treatment was associated with response (P = .04). Clinical benefit was about 30 times more likely to be achieved by patients whose tumor T-cell fraction and clonality increased by week 13. Tumor T-cell fraction and clonality correlated with PD-L1 staining and CD8+ T-cell counts but not with mutational load. Within-arm analyses of tumor T-cell fraction were constrained by small sample sizes and reduced statistical power.

With regard to this clone: Its antigen is not yet known. No much larger clonotype is one base removed from it; base qualities were not supplied.

The treatment or condition label corresponds to: randomized to nivolumab then ipilimumab (arm A) or the reverse (arm B). None of the patients in the trial had previously been given DNA-damaging chemotherapy. CheckMate 064, a randomized, open-label phase II trial of sequential checkpoint blockade, was the source of the samples, all of which came from patients with melanoma. Genomic DNA from formalin-fixed paraffin-embedded (FFPE) tissue samples served as the input for tumor TCR sequencing. This specimen consisted of tumor tissue (inferred from file names), obtained from a patient given nivolumab and ipilimumab in sequence. The sequence derives from a human donor with melanoma. This sequence uses TRBV14 and TRBJ1-2; too little of a D gene remains to name it. Here the CDR3 is given as CASSQAGEHGYTF. The sequence in DNA is TGTGCCAGCAGCCAAGCCGGGGAGCATGGCTACACCTTC.